These 28 T cell receptor beta chains originate from one sample sequenced in a study of cytomegalovirus exposure and HLA in healthy donors. The PCR had 60 Vbeta and 13 Jbeta primers. The table came from immunoSEQ multiplex PCR; TCRdb's copy has only in-frame clones and leaves some out. The table includes under 150,000 clones, approximately 85% detected once. The sequenced sample consisted of PBMCs. These receptors all come from a boy younger than 18 in good health and CMV-seronegative.

This clone was seen once. This chain uses TRBV5-1 with TRBJ2-3; the match to TRBD2 covers 12 bases. CDR1 and CDR2 (germline): SGHRS, YFSETQ. CDR3 size: 19 residues. The V gene end was trimmed by 4 bases and the J gene end by 1 base; junction bases not matched to a gene: 13. The CDR3 DNA reads TGCGCCAGCAGCCCTCTCCTAGCGGGGGGGCCTGGAGGCACAGATACGCAGTATTTT. Its translation is CASSPLLAGGPGGTDTQYF.

This clone was recorded only once. This rearrangement joins TRBV10-3 to TRBJ1-4, with 9 nucleotides matching TRBD1. Germline lookup yields CDR1 ENHRY and CDR2 SYGVKD. This CDR3 is 14 amino acids long. Trimming removed 11 bases from V and 3 bases from J; junction bases left unmatched: 7. CDR3 sequence (DNA): TGTGCCGCGAGGACAGGGGCCTCTAATGAAAAACTGTTTTTT. Encoded protein: CAARTGASNEKLFF.

The chain couples TRBV7-2 to TRBJ2-3; 7 nucleotides align to TRBD2. J lost 2 bases, V lost 3 bases, and 8 bases had no gene match. The CDR3 has 16 amino acids. CDR1 SGHTA and CDR2 FQGNSA come from the germline V gene. This chain's CDR3 is CASSFIAGDITDTQYF. CDR3 sequence (DNA): TGTGCCAGCAGCTTTATAGCGGGTGACATCACAGATACGCAGTATTTT.

V gene TRBV27 combines with J gene TRBJ2-1; TRBD2 matches at 11 bases. With 0 bases clipped from V and 7 bases from J, the junction kept 5 bases outside the gene matches. The CDR3 runs to 16 residues. Germline CDR1 MNHEY, CDR2 SMNVEV (reference sequence). The CDR3 region is CASSLSRLAGGNEQFF. CDR3 bases: TGTGCCAGCAGTTTATCGAGGCTAGCGGGGGGTAATGAGCAGTTCTTC.

The count of this clone is one. This chain links TRBV23-1 with TRBJ1-6; the D gene is possibly TRBD1 (5 bases). TRBV23-1 is marked as an open reading frame, function uncertain. CDR3 length: 16 amino acids. Trimming shortened V by 11 bases and J by 0 bases, and 17 bases separated the two germline ends. The CDR3 DNA reads TGCGCCCCCCGGTGCGGGGGAATCTCCTATAATTCACCCCTCCACTTT. Its translation: CAPRCGGISYNSPLHF.

The chain employs TRBV19 and TRBJ2-7, with 12 bases fitting TRBD2. The junction had 11 bases not matched to a gene; V was cut back by 5 bases and J by 6 bases. The CDR3 contains 16 residues. CDR1 is LNHDA, CDR2 SQIVND, per germline (reference sequence). CDR3: CASSYASSGRACEQYF. In DNA, the CDR3 is TGTGCCAGTAGTTACGCCTCTAGCGGGAGGGCCTGCGAGCAGTACTTC.

The chain has TRBV7-2 and TRBJ2-7; perhaps TRBD2 as D (6 bases). This CDR3 has 15 amino acids. V lost 5 bases and J lost 3, with 17 bases in between. Germline V CDR1 and CDR2: SGHTA, FQGNSA. The CDR3: CASSRVGGTDYEQYF. The DNA of the CDR3 is TGTGCCAGCAGCCGAGTCGGCGGGACCGACTACGAGCAGTACTTC.

The chain recombines TRBV10-3 with TRBJ2-1; TRBD2 matches 8 bases. V trimming: 6 bases; J trimming: 4 bases; junction bases outside the gene matches: 2. The CDR3 runs 13 residues. The V gene's germline CDR1 is ENHRY and CDR2 SYGVKD. CDR3 region: CAISGGGYNEQFF. CDR3 coding DNA: TGTGCCATCAGCGGGGGGGGTTACAATGAGCAGTTCTTC.

The chain links TRBV27 to TRBJ1-2, with TRBD1 matching 8 bases. Germline lookup yields CDR1 MNHEY and CDR2 SMNVEV (reference sequence). This CDR3 is built from 17 residues. The V and J ends lost 4 bases and 6 bases, in that order; junction bases with no gene match: 16. In nucleotides, the CDR3 is TGTGCCAGCAGTTCCTCCCGGACAGGGCAGGTTCTGAATGGCTACACCTTC. This translates into CASSSSRTGQVLNGYTF.

This clone is a singleton in its sample. V usage is TRBV27 and J usage is TRBJ2-2, with D tentatively TRBD1 (6 bases). With 4 bases removed from V and 15 bases from J, the gap between germline ends came to 21 bases. The CDR3 runs to 14 residues. In germline, CDR1 is MNHEY, CDR2 SMNVEV (reference sequence). The CDR3 here is CASSSNRVRGQMFF. The DNA of the CDR3 is TGTGCCAGCAGTTCAAACAGGGTTCGAGGGCAGATGTTTTTT.

The V call is TRBV4-1, the J call TRBJ1-3; 7 positions match TRBD1. CDR3 length equals 18 residues. Germline values: CDR1 MGHRA, CDR2 YSYEKL. V shed 8 bases, J shed 0 bases, and the junction held 16 bases outside the gene matches. CDR3 amino acids: CASAMGLAGQSSGNTIYF. Here the CDR3 DNA reads TGCGCCAGCGCCATGGGACTTGCGGGACAGAGCTCTGGAAACACCATATATTTT.

V gene TRBV27 combines with J gene TRBJ2-7, with TRBD1 matching over 10 bases. Germline CDR1 MNHEY, CDR2 SMNVEV (reference sequence). The CDR3 is made up of 14 amino acids. V lost 5 bases, J lost 2 bases, and 3 bases stayed unmatched. The CDR3 DNA is TGTGCCAGCAGTGGGACAGGGGCACCCTACGAGCAGTACTTC. Translation gives CASSGTGAPYEQYF.

This clone was recorded at least ten times. V usage is TRBV6-1 and J usage is TRBJ1-1, with a possible D match to TRBD1 (6 bases). The V and J ends lost 3 bases and 1 base respectively, with 9 bases between them. The CDR3 is 14 residues long. CDR1 is MNHNS and CDR2 is SASEGT in the germline V gene. The CDR3 DNA reads as TGTGCCAGCAGTGAGGGACAAGAGAACACTGAAGCTTTCTTT. This translates into CASSEGQENTEAFF.

A single count supports this clone. One junction end does not reproduce the germline sequence, and a read error may be involved. The V and J genes are TRBV7-8 and TRBJ1-2; D perhaps matches TRBD1 (5 bases). CDR1 is SGHVS, CDR2 FQNEAQ, per germline. The CDR3 runs to 16 residues. The CDR3 here is CASSLGGEGRDYGYPF. DNA of the CDR3: TGTGCCAGCAGCTTGGGCGGGGAGGGAAGGGACTATGGCTACCCCTTC. Using reference TRBV7-8 and TRBJ1-2 for the parts outside the CDR3, the full variable domain is GAGVSQSPRYKVAKRGQDVALRCDPISGHVSLFWYQQALGQGPEFLTYFQNEAQLDKSGLPSDRFFAERPEGSVSTLKIQRTQQEDSAVYLCASSLGGEGRDYGYPFGSGTRLTVV.

In this sample, this clone turned up once. The junction and the germline gene differ at one end; a read error may be behind it. CDR3 protein: CASSLITEGDNEQFF. The DNA for the CDR3 is TGTGCCAGTAGCTTAATCACGGAAGGAGACAATGAGCAGTTCTTC. The chain combines TRBV7-3 with TRBJ2-1; D is undetermined. The CDR3 loop spans 15 amino acids. The germline CDR1 and CDR2 sequences are SGHTA and FQGTGA.

The V call is TRBV15, the J call TRBJ1-4; D perhaps matches TRBD1 (5 bases). Per germline, CDR1 LNHNV and CDR2 YYDKDF (reference sequence). V lost 5 bases and J 4 bases, leaving 14 bases between the germline ends. CDR3 length: 15 amino acids. CDR3 DNA: TGTGCCACCAGCCCTCCAGACAGACTTAATGAAAAACTGTTTTTT. Its translation is CATSPPDRLNEKLFF.

The chain has TRBV29-1 and TRBJ1-2; D ambiguous. Germline CDR1 SQVTM, CDR2 ANQGSEA. The CDR3 is 13 amino acids. V lost 1 base and J 4 bases, leaving 10 bases between the germline ends. The DNA for the CDR3 is TGCAGCGTTGAAGGCATGGCTCGCTATGGCTACACCTTC. It is translated as CSVEGMARYGYTF.

J is TRBJ2-7 and V is TRBV10-3; D possibly corresponds to TRBD1 (6 bases). Germline CDR1 is ENHRY and CDR2 is SYGVKD. Trimming stripped 9 bases from V and 3 bases from J, with 12 bases between. This CDR3 comprises 12 residues. Here the CDR3 DNA reads TGTGCCATTCGGACAGAGGGCTACGAGCAGTACTTC. Translating gives CAIRTEGYEQYF.

V gene TRBV27 combines with J gene TRBJ2-1; 8 bases line up with TRBD2. Germline CDR1 is MNHEY and CDR2 is SMNVEV (reference sequence). V dropped 1 base and J dropped 3; count of bases not matched to a gene: 2. CDR3 length equals 15 residues. CDR3 protein: CASSLFTSGYNEQFF. DNA of the CDR3: TGTGCCAGCAGTTTATTTACTAGCGGCTACAATGAGCAGTTCTTC.

The chain employs TRBV13 and TRBJ2-7; TRBD1 might be the D (7 bases). Trimming removed 5 bases from V and 0 bases from J, with 14 bases in between. There are 15 residues in the CDR3. The germline V gene encodes CDR1 PRHDT and CDR2 FYEKMQ (reference sequence). CDR3 nucleotides: TGTGCCAGCAGCGGAGCAGGGGGGAGCTCCTACGAGCAGTACTTC. Translated, it gives CASSGAGGSSYEQYF.

This clone was observed a handful of times. The chain recombines TRBV5-5 with TRBJ2-3, with D perhaps matching TRBD2 (6 bases). V was pared by 4 bases and J by 4 bases, with 13 bases between. The length of the CDR3 is 14 residues. Germline lookup yields CDR1 SGHKS and CDR2 YYEKEE (reference sequence). CDR3 bases: TGTGCCAGCAGCCCGGGACTTTCAGCAGATACGCAGTATTTT. This gives the protein CASSPGLSADTQYF.

This sequence joins TRBV18 and TRBJ2-5, with 8 bases aligning to TRBD2. Per the germline V gene, CDR1 is KGHSH and CDR2 is LQKENI. There are 14 residues in the CDR3. Germline trimming cut 6 bases from V and 3 bases from J; bases unmatched to any gene: 6. The CDR3 is CASSDFSGEETQYF. The DNA of the CDR3 is TGTGCCAGCTCCGACTTTAGCGGGGAAGAGACCCAGTACTTC.

This clone was seen more than once but under ten times. CDR3 DNA: TGTGCCAGCAGTGACTCGGACAGGGGCGAGCAGTACTTC. Translated: CASSDSDRGEQYF. V is TRBV6-4 and J is TRBJ2-7; 9 nucleotides line up with TRBD1. The CDR3 is made up of 13 amino acids. V shed 0 bases, J shed 6 bases, and the junction held 0 bases outside the gene matches. The germline V gene encodes CDR1 MRHNA and CDR2 SNTAGT.

The chain couples TRBV4-3 to TRBJ1-3; perhaps TRBD1 as D (5 bases). Trimming left V 0 bases short and J 2 bases short, with 8 bases between. The CDR3 runs to 15 residues. CDR1 is LGHNA and CDR2 is YSLEER in the germline V gene. The CDR3 sequence: CASSQDRQPGNTIYF. The CDR3 DNA sequence: TGCGCCAGCAGCCAAGACAGACAGCCTGGAAACACCATATATTTT.

The chain has TRBV29-1 and TRBJ1-4; D perhaps matches TRBD1 (6 bases). The CDR3 has 13 amino acids. Trimming removed 4 bases from V and 5 bases from J, with 11 bases in between. The germline CDR1 and CDR2 sequences are SQVTM and ANQGSEA. In DNA form, the CDR3 reads TGCAGCGTTGCAGGGGTGCTCAATGAAAAACTGTTTTTT. Amino acid sequence: CSVAGVLNEKLFF.

This clone was observed a single time. This chain joins TRBV6-1 and TRBJ2-7, with TRBD1 matching over 7 bases. Per germline, CDR1 MNHNS and CDR2 SASEGT. This CDR3 spans 14 amino acids. The J segment lost 7 bases and the V segment lost 5 bases, leaving 11 bases of the junction unmatched. The CDR3 bases are TGTGCCAGCAGTACCGACAGGGTTGTCGGGGAGCAGTACTTC. This codes for CASSTDRVVGEQYF.

The chain recombines TRBV11-3 with TRBJ1-1; D not resolved. The ends were cut back, 0 bases at V and 1 base at J, with 3 bases in the middle. CDR3 length: 13 amino acids. Germline values: CDR1 SGHNT, CDR2 YENEEA. Written as DNA, the CDR3 is TGTGCCAGCAGCTTAGACAAGAACACTGAAGCTTTCTTT. Amino acids: CASSLDKNTEAFF.

The gene calls are TRBV6-1 and TRBJ2-7; a weak D match, TRBD1 (5 bases). Deletions cut 6 bases from V and 4 bases from J, with 7 bases between. The CDR3 is 11 residues long. In germline, CDR1 is MNHNS, CDR2 SASEGT. The CDR3 is CASRGPYEQYF. In DNA form, the CDR3 reads TGTGCCAGCAGGGGGCCATACGAGCAGTACTTC.